These T cell receptor beta chains were read from a single sample in a study of radiotherapy plus CTLA-4 blockade in lung cancer. The protocol was immunoSEQ multiplex PCR, while the TCRdb copy is restricted to in-frame clones and leaves out a portion. The sample carries tens of thousands of clones, roughly three quarters recorded once. The source material was peripheral blood, sampled from a patient treated with radiotherapy plus ipilimumab. Every receptor here comes from a human donor with non-small cell lung cancer whose response to radiotherapy plus ipilimumab could not be evaluated. Both conserved end residues are part of each CDR3. A D gene is named only where the DNA matches it firmly. A clone size is listed for some rows: how often the clone was seen (once, few, many), or a class if it is expanded.

>TRBV19|TRBD2|TRBJ2-3|-
CASGELAFTDTQYF
>TRBV6-5|-|TRBJ2-7|-
CASNAGTFSSYEQYF
>TRBV27|-|TRBJ1-4|-
CASSLSPGLTNEKLFF
>TRBV5-1|TRBD1|TRBJ2-1|once
CASSGPGGVNEQFF
>TRBV28|-|TRBJ2-2|-
CASSLWAENTGELFF
>TRBV7-6|TRBD1|TRBJ2-1|-
CASSLAQAGGYNEQFF
>TRBV6-6|TRBD1|TRBJ2-1|-
CASRRDSSNTQFF
>TRBV5-4|TRBD1|TRBJ2-2|-
CASRQGTLPTGELFF
>TRBV28|-|TRBJ1-1|-
CASSRQTLNTEAFF
>TRBV30|TRBD2|TRBJ2-2|-
CAYGGLGGTGELFF
>TRBV6-6|TRBD2|TRBJ2-1|-
CASSPDSGIYNEQFF
>TRBV5-1|-|TRBJ2-3|-
CASSLSSASSTDTQYF
>TRBV6-5|-|TRBJ2-3|-
CASSRHRDNTDTQYF
>TRBV6-5|TRBD1|TRBJ1-1|-
CASSLYLGQVEAFF
>TRBV15|TRBD1|TRBJ2-5|-
CATSKLDRGQETQYF
>TRBV5-6|-|TRBJ2-2|-
CASSPLTSDGAFNTGELFF
>TRBV5-6|-|TRBJ2-5|-
CASSLTQGSQETQYF
>TRBV5-4|TRBD2|TRBJ2-5|-
CASSLVASGLGETQYF
>TRBV6-6|TRBD1|TRBJ2-7|few
CASSPGAGQGSYEQYF
>TRBV4-1|-|TRBJ2-3|-
CASSHVDFTDTQYF
>TRBV6-5|-|TRBJ1-5|few
CASSFSGNQPQHF
>TRBV7-2|-|TRBJ1-1|-
CASSLRLGMNTEAFF
>TRBV5-4|-|TRBJ2-6|-
CASSLRGSGANVLTF
>TRBV4-1|TRBD1|TRBJ2-1|-
CASSPGTGGGLNEQFF
>TRBV6-1|-|TRBJ1-2|-
CASSEGPNYGYTF